This TCR beta chain was documented in a study of T cells in Graves' hyperthyroidism and ophthalmopathy. TCR beta CDR3 regions were amplified from RNA transcripts. The HTBI primer set was used in a first-round RT-PCR of the TCR CDR3. MiXCR, applied by TCRdb to the multiplex PCR reads, yields one record per CDR3 protein. Of about 180,000 distinct CDR3 sequences listed, over 15% were seen once; the top ten hold 25% to 30%. Study outcomes and limitations: Ophthalmopathy cases were set apart from stable hyperthyroidism by a 13 V-J model. Blood also contained most expanded thyroid clonotypes above 0.001. Model predictions of ophthalmopathy came a median around 6.5 months before onset.

Clinicians diagnosed patients from clinical symptoms, serum thyroxine and TRAb, thyroid ultrasound and orbital computed tomography. The CDR3 extends over 14 amino acids. J lost 6 bases, V lost 1 base, and 2 bases had no gene match. Germline assignment: CDR1 SGHTA and CDR2 FQGNSA. This clonotype was counted ten times or more. The antigen is not known. This sequence joins TRBV7-2 and TRBJ2-3; 9 nucleotides align to TRBD1. Input material: blood. The TCR originated in a woman aged 45-65 years with Graves' hyperthyroidism. The CDR3 reads CASSLEDRGDTQYF. The DNA for the CDR3 is TGTGCCAGCAGCTTAGAGGACAGGGGCGATACGCAGTATTTT.